This T cell receptor (beta chain) was sequenced for a study of blood T cell repertoires in COVID-19. At the level of the study: Nucleic acid was either cDNA or gDNA, and it came from T cells, B-cell-depleted T cells, or PBMCs.

This clone has more than one count but fewer than ten. The junction does not match germline at one end; this may be a read error. In the source study's methods: Amplification of reference gene primers was used by the study to estimate nucleated cell counts. Sequenced by immunoSEQ multiplex PCR; TCRdb stores in-frame clones only, minus some. The DNA was the basis for D and trimming; V, J and clone size are from that table. This sample has approximately 47,000 clones, with approximately 85% found just once. The receptor was derived from a woman in her sixties or seventies with acute or convalescent COVID-19. Source material: peripheral blood.

The CDR3 bases are TGTGCCAGCAGCTTAGGGGCACCGGGACTAGCGGGACCCGTAGAGTTC. Translating it yields CASSLGAPGLAGPVEF. The V and J genes are TRBV7-9 and TRBJ2-4; 13 bases align to TRBD2. This CDR3 comprises 16 residues. From germline, CDR1 is SEHNR and CDR2 FQNEAQ (reference sequence).